Reported below is one T cell receptor (beta chain). Its antigen is unidentified. The CDR3 is 16 amino acids. J was trimmed by 5 bases and V by 2 bases; bases with no gene match: 5. Germline lookup yields CDR1 ENHRY and CDR2 SYGVKD. Only in-frame clones appear in the TCRdb table, and some are missing; sequencing was by immunoSEQ multiplex PCR. The repertoire has 220,000 or so clones, around 78% of them found once; the top ten carry around 5.6%. This record comes from a study of cytomegalovirus exposure and HLA in healthy donors. Study results and limitations: Published work reported that the classifier diagnosed cytomegalovirus status with high specificity and sensitivity. In vitro checks showed that three CMV-associated chains really do target CMV antigens.

The clonotype comes from a woman between 18 and 29 years old in good health and CMV-seronegative. V gene TRBV10-3 combines with J gene TRBJ2-1, with 11 bases fitting TRBD2. The sequenced material came from PBMCs. CDR3 in amino acids: CAISEEGLAGNNEQFF. The CDR3 nucleotides are TGTGCCATCAGTGAGGAAGGACTAGCGGGCAACAATGAGCAGTTCTTC.